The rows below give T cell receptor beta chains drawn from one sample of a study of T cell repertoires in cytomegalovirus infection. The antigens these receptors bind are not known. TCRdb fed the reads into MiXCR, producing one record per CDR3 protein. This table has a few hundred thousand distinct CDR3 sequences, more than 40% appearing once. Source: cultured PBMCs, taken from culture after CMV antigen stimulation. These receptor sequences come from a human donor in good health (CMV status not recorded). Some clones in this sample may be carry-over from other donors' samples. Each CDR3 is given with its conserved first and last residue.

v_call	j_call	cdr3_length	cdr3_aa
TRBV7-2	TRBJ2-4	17	CASSIPGLAVAKNIQYF
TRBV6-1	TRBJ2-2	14	CASSEPGNTGELFF
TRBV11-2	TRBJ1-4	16	CASSFGGFATNEKLFF
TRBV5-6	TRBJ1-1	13	CASSLLTGLGAFF
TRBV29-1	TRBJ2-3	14	CSVYFHRLSDTQYF
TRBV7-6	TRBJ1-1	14	CASSLAAGEGEAFF
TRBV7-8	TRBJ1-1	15	CASSILQGDGTEAFF
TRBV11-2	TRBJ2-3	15	CASRLAGGRPDTQYF
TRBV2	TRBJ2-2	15	CASDRDRVISGELFF
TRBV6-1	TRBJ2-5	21	CASSPRTPTYSSAGGQETQYF
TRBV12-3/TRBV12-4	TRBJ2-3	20	CASSLAIGSGRAEVRDTQYF
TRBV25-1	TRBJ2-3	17	CASSLEAGVQRSDTQYF
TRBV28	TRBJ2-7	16	CASSFPTRDGGYEQYF
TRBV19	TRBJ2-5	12	CASSIDGETQYF
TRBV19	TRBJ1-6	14	CASSIGQNNSPLHF
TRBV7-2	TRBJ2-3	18	CASSPFPRGSSSTDTQYF
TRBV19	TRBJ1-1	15	CASSQIDRLNTEAFF
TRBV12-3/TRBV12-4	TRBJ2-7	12	CASSASGAEQYF
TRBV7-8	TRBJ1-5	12	CASSPGAGAQHF
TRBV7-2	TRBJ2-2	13	CASSLSGTGELFF
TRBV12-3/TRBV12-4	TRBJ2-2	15	CASSKAGGPNRELFF
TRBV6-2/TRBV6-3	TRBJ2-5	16	CASSFRLAGGPVTQYF
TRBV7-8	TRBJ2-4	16	CASSPREAEFRDIQYF
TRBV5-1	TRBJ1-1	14	CASSRTGRSTEAFF
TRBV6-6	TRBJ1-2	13	CASSDSDLVGYTF
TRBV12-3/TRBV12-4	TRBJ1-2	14	CASSQSHRDYGYTF
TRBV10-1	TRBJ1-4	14	CARRHHATNEKLFF
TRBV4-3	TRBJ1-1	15	CASSQEVWGNTEAFF